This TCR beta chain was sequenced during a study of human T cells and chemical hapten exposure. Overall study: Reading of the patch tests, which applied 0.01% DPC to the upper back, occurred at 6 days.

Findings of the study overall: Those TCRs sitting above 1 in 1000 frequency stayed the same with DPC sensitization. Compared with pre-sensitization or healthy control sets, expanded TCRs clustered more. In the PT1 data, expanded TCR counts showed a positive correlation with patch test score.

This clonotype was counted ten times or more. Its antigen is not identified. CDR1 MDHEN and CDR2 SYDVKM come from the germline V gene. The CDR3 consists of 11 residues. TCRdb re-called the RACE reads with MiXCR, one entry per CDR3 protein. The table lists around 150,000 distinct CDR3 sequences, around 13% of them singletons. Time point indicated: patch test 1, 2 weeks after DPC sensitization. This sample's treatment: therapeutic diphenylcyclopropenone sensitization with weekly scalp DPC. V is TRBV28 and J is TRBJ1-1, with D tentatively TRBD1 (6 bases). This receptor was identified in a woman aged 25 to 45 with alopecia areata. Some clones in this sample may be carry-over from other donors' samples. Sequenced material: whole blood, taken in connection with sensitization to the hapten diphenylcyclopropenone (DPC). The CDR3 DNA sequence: TGTGCTGGACAGAAAGGGACTGAAGCTTTCTTT. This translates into CAGQKGTEAFF.